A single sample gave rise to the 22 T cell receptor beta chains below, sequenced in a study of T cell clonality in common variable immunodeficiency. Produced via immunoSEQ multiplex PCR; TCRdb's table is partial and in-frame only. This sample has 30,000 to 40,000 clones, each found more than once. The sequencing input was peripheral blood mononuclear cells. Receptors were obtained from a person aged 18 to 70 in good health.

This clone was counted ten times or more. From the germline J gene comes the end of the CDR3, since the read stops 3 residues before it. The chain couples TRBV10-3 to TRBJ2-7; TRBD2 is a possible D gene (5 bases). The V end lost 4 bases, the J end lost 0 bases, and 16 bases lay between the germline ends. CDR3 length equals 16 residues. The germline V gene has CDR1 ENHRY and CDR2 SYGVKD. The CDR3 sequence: CAISASGLGSSYEQYF. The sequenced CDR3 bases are TGTGCCATCAGTGCGTCCGGACTGGGAAGCTCCTACGAG.

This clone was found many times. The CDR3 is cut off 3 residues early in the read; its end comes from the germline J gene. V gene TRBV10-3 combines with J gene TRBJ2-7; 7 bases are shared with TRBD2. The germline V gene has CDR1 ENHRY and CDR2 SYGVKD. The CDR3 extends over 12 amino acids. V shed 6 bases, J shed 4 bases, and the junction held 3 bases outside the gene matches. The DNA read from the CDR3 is TGTGCCATCAGCGGGACTATTTACGAG. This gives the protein CAISGTIYE. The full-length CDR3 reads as CAISGTIYEQYF.

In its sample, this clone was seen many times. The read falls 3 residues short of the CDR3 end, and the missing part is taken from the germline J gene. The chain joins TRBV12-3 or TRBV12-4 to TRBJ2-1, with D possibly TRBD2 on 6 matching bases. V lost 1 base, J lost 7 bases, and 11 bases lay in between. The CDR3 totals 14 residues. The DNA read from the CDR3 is TGTGCCAGCAGTTTAGAGCGGGCGGGAAATGAG. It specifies CASSLERAGNE. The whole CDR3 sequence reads CASSLERAGNEQFF.

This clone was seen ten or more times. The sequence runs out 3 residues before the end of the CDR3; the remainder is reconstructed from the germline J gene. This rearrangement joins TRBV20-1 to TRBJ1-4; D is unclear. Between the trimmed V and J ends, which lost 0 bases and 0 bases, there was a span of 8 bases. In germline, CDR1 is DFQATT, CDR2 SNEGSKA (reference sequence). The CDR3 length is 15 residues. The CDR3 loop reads CSARDPETTNEKLFF. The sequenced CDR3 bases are TGCAGTGCTAGAGACCCAGAAACAACTAATGAAAAA.

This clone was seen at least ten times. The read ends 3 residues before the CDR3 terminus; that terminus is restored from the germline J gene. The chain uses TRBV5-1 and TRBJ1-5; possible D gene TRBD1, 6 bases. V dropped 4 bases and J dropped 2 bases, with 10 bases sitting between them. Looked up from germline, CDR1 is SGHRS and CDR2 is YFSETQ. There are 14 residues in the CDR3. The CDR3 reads CASSREGGNQPQHF. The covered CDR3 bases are TGCGCCAGCAGCCGCGAGGGGGGCAATCAGCCC.

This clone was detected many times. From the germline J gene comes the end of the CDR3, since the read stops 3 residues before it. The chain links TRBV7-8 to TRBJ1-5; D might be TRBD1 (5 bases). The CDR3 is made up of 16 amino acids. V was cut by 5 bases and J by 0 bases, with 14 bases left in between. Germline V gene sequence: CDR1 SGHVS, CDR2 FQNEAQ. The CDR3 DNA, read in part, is TGTGCCAGCAGCCCCGTGGGAGGGGATAGCAATCAGCCC. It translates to CASSPVGGDSNQP. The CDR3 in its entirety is CASSPVGGDSNQPQHF.

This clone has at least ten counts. The CDR3 loop reads CASSQSEGRGEKLFF. The CDR3 bases that were read are TGCGCCAGCAGTCAATCGGAGGGTAGGGGTGAAAAA. The chain carries TRBV23-1 and TRBJ1-4; D possibly corresponds to TRBD1 (5 bases). The read is 3 residues too short to cover the CDR3 end, so that end is filled in from the germline J gene. TRBV23-1 is an open reading frame, and its role is uncertain. V dropped 0 bases and J dropped 7 bases, with 12 bases sitting between them. This CDR3 region has 15 residues.

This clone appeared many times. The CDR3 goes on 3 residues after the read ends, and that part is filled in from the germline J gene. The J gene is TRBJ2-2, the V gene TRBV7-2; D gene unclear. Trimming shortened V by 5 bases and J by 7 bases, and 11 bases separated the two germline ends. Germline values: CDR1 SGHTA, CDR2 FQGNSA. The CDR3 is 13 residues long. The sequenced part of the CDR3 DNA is TGTGCCAGCAGCCTAAGACTCTACGGGGAG. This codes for CASSLRLYGE. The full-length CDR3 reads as CASSLRLYGELFF.

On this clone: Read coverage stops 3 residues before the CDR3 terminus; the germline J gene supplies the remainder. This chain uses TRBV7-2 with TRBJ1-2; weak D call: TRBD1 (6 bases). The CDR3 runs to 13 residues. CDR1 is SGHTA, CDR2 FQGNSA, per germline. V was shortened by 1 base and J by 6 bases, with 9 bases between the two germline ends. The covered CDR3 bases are TGTGCCAGCAGCTTAGGGGAGGGGGATGGC. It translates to CASSLGEGDG. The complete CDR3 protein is CASSLGEGDGYTF.

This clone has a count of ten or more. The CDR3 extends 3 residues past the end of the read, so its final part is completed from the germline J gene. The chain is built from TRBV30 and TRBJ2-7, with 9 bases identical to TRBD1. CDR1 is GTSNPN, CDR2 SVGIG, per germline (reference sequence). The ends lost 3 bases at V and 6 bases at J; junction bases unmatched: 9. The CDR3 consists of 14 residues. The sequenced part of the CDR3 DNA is TGTGCCTGGAGAACCGGGACAGGGTCTATCGAG. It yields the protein CAWRTGTGSIE. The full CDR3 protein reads CAWRTGTGSIEQYF.

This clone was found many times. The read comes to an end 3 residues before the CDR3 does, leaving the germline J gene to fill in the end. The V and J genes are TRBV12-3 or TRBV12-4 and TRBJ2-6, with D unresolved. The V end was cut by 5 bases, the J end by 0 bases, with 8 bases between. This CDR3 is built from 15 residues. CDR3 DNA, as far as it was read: TGTGCCAGCAGTCCTCCCAGCTCTGGGGCCAACGTC. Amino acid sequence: CASSPPSSGANV. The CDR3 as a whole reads CASSPPSSGANVLTF.

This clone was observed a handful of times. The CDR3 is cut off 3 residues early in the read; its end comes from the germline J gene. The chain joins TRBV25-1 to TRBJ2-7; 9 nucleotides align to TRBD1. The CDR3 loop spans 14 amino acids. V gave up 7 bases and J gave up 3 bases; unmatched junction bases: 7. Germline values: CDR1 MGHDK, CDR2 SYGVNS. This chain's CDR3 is CASTGGQGIYEQYF. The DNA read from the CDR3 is TGTGCCAGCACCGGGGGACAGGGAATCTACGAG.

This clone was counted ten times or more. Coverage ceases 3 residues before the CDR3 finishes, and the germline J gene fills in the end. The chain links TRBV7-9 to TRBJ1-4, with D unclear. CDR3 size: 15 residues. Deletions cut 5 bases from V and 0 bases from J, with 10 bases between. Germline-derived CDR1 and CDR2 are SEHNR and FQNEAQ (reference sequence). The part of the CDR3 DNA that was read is TGTGCCAGCAGCCTCCAGGTGGCAACTAATGAAAAA. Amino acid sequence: CASSLQVATNEK. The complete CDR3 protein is CASSLQVATNEKLFF.

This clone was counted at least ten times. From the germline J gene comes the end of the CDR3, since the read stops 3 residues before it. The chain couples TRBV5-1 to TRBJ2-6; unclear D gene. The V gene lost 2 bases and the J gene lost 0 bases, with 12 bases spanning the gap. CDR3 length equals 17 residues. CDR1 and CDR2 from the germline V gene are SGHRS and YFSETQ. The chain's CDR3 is CASSLDWLVSGANVLTF. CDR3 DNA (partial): TGCGCCAGCAGCTTAGATTGGCTGGTCTCTGGGGCCAACGTC.

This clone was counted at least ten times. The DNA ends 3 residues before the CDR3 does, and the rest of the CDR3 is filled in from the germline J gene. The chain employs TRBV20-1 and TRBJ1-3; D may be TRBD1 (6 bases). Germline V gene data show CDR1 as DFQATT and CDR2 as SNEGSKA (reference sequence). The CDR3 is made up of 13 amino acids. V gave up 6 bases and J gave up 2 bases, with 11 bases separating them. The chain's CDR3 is CSARTGTGNTIYF. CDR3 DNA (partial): TGCAGTGCCAGAACAGGGACTGGAAACACC.

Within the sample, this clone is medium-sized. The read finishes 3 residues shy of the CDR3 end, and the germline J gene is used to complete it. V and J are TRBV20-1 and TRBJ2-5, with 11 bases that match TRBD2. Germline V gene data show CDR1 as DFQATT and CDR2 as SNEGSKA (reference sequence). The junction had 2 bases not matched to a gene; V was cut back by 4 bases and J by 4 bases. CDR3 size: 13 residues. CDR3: CSAKLAGVETQYF. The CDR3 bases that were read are TGCAGTGCTAAACTAGCGGGAGTAGAGACC.

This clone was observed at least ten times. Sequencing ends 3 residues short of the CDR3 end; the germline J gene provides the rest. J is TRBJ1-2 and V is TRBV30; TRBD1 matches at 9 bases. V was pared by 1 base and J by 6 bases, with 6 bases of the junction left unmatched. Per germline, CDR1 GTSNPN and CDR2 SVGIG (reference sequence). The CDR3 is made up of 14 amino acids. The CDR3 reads CAWSDFRTGDGYTF. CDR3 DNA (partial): TGTGCCTGGAGTGATTTCAGGACAGGGGATGGC.

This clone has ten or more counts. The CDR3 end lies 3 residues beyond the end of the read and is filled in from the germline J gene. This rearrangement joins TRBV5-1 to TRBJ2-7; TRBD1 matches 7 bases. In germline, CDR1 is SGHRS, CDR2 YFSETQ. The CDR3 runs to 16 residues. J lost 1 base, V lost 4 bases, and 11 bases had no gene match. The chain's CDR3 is CASSPYNRGPSYEQYF. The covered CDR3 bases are TGCGCCAGCAGCCCATATAACAGGGGCCCTTCCTACGAG. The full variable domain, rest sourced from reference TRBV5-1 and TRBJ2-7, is KAGVTQTPRYLIKTRGQQVTLSCSPISGHRSVSWYQQTPGQGLQFLFEYFSETQRNKGNFPGRFSGRQFSNSRSEMNVSTLELGDSALYLCASSPYNRGPSYEQYFGPGTRLTVT.

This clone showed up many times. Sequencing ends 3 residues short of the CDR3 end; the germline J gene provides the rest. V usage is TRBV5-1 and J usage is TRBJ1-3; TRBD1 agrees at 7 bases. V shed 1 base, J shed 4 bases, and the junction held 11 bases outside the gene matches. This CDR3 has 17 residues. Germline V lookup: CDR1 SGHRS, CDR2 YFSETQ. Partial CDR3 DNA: TGCGCCAGCAGCTTGTCTTCCGGGACAGCGGTCGGAAACACC. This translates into CASSLSSGTAVGNT. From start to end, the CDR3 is CASSLSSGTAVGNTIYF.

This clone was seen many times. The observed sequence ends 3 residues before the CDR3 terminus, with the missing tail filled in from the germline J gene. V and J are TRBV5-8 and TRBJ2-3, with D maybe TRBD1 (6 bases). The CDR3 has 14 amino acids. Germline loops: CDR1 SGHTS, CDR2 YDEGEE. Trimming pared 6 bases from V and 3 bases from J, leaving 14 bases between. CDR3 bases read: TGTGCCAGCAAAGCCCCACAGGGAACAGATACG. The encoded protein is CASKAPQGTDT. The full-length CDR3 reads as CASKAPQGTDTQYF.

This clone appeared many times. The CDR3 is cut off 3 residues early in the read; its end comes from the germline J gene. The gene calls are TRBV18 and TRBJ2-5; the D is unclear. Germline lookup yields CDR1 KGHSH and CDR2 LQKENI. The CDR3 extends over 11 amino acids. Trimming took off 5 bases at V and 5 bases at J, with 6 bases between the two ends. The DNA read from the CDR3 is TGTGCCAGCTCAATTTCGGAGACC. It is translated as CASSISET. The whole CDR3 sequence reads CASSISETQYF.

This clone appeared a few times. The sequenced part of the CDR3 DNA is TGTGCCATCAGCAAGGACAGGGAATATTCACCC. This gives the protein CAISKDREYSP. In full, the CDR3 is CAISKDREYSPLHF. The chain employs TRBV10-3 and TRBJ1-6, with 8 bases fitting TRBD1. The CDR3 end is not reached by the read, which stops 3 residues before it; the germline J gene fills it in. CDR3 size: 14 residues. With 6 bases clipped from V and 8 bases from J, the junction kept 6 bases outside the gene matches. The V gene's germline CDR1 is ENHRY and CDR2 SYGVKD.